Below, one T cell receptor (beta chain) is given with its context. What it binds is not known. Only in-frame clones appear in the TCRdb table, and some are missing; sequencing was by immunoSEQ multiplex PCR. Of roughly 49,000 clones in the sample, just over 85% are singletons; the top ten hold roughly 2.8%. This CDR3 spans 14 amino acids. Unmatched junction bases numbered 3, after V lost 2 bases and J lost 4 bases. Germline CDR1 and CDR2: MNHEY and SVGAGI. The data belong to a study of T cells after posttransplantation cyclophosphamide. Study-level points and caveats: Later post-transplant blood repertoires were often dominated by donor CD8+ memory clones. Skin or GI-infiltrating T cells shared few TRB sequences with blood. TRB clonality was highly associated with recipient CMV seropositivity and reactivation.

The sample comprised PBMCs. This TCR derives from a man aged 25 to 40 with a blood cancer, CMV-positive, and with a related stem cell donor. V gene TRBV6-5 combines with J gene TRBJ1-1, with 8 bases matching TRBD1. The chain's CDR3 is CASSYGQGATEAFF. The CDR3 DNA sequence: TGTGCCAGCAGTTACGGTCAGGGGGCCACTGAAGCTTTCTTT.